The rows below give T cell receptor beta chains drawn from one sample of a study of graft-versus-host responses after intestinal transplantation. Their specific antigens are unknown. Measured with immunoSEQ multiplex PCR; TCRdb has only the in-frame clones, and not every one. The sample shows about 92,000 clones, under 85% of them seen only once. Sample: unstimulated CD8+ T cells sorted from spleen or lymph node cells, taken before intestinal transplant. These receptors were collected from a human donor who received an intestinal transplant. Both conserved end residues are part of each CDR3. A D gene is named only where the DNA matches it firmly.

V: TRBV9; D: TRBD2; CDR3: CASSGLANEQFF
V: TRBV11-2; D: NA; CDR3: CASSLSYGQFF
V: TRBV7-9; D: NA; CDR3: CASSLETPWNEKLFF
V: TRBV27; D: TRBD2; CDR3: CASSLLLAGGTDTQYF
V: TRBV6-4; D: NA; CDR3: CASSDRGSTDTQYF
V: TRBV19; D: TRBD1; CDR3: CASSTTTGGRIENYGYTF
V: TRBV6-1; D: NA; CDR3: CASSKVQTLGPYEQYF
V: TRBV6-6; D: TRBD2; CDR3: CASSTPGLDDEQFF
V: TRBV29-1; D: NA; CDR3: CSAEDRGQETQYF
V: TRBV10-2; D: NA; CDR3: CASAAGGAHGYTF
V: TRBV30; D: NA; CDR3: CAWSSSGIYEQYF
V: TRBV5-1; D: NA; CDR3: CASSFQGPDEQFF
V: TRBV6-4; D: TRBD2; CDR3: CASSETIAGALTDTQYF